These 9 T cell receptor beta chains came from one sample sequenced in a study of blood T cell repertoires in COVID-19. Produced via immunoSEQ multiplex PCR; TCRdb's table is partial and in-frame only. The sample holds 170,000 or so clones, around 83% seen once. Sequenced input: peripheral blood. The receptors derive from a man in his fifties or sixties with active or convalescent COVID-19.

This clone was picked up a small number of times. CDR3 nucleotides: TGTGCCATCGGGGACAGTAATCAGCCCCAGCATTTT. This codes for CAIGDSNQPQHF. The chain has TRBV10-3 and TRBJ1-5, with 7 bases matching TRBD1. Germline V CDR1 and CDR2: ENHRY, SYGVKD. This CDR3 has 12 amino acids. V dropped 8 bases and J dropped 4; count of bases not matched to a gene: 2.

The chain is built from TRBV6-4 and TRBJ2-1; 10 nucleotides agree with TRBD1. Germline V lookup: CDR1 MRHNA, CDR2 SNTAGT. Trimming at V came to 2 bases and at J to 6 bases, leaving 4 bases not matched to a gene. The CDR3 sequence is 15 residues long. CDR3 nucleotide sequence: TGTGCCAGCAGTGACCGGGACAGGGGTCTCAATGAGCAGTTCTTC. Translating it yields CASSDRDRGLNEQFF.

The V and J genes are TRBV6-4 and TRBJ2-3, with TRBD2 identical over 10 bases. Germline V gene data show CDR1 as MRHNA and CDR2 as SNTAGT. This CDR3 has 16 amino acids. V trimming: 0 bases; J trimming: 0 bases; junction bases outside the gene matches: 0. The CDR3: CASSDSGLASTDTQYF. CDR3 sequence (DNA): TGTGCCAGCAGTGACTCGGGACTAGCGAGCACAGATACGCAGTATTTT.

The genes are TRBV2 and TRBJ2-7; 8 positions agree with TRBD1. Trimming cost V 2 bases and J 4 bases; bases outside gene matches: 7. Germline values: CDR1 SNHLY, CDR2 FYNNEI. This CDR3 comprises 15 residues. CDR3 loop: CASSENRQGIYEQYF. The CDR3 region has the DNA TGTGCCAGCAGTGAAAACCGACAGGGGATATACGAGCAGTACTTC.

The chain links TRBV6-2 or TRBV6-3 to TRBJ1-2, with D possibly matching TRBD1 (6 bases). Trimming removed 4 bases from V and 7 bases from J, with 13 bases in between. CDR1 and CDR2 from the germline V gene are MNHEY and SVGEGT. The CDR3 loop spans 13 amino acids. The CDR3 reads CASSFTGTGGYTF. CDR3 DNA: TGTGCCAGCAGTTTTACAGGGACGGGTGGCTACACCTTC.

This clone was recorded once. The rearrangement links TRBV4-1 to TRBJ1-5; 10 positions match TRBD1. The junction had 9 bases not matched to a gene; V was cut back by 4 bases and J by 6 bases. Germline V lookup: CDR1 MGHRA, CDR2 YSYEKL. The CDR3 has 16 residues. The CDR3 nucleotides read TGCGCCAGCAGCCGAAGTACGGGACAGGGGAGTCAGCCCCAGCATTTT. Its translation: CASSRSTGQGSQPQHF.

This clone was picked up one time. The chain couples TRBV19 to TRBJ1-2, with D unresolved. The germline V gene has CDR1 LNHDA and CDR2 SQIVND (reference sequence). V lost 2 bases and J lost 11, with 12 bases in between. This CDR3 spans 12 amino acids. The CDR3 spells CASSIPGKEYTF. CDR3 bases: TGTGCCAGTAGTATACCCGGGAAGGAATACACCTTC.

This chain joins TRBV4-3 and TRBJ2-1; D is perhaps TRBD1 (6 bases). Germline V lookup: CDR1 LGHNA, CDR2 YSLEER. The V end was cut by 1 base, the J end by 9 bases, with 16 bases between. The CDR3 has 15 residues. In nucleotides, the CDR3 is TGCGCCAGCAGCCAAGCATACTCAGGGGAAATTGAGCAGTTCTTC. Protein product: CASSQAYSGEIEQFF.

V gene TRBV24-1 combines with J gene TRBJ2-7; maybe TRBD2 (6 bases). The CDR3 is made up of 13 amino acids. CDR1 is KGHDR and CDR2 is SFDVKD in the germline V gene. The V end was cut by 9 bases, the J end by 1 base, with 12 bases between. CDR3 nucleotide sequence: TGTGCCACCTCATCGGGGGATTCCTACGAGCAGTACTTC. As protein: CATSSGDSYEQYF.